This is a list of T cell receptor beta chains from one sample in a study of blood T cells in healthy people across ages. Via MiXCR, TCRdb re-called the 5' RACE reads, giving one row per CDR3 protein. The data contain around 1.5 million distinct CDR3 sequences, about 31% of them singletons. Sequenced input: blood. The receptors derive from a woman in her 30s in good health. Both conserved end residues are part of each CDR3. Fields, in order: D gene, clone size, J gene, V gene, CDR3 protein, CDR3 DNA. A D gene is named only where the DNA matches it firmly. Expanded clones are given a class, and other clones once, few, many or no size at all.

d_call: -; clone_size: few; j_call: TRBJ2-1; v_call: TRBV7-2; cdr3_aa: CASSLDLRGTNEQFF; cdr3_nt: TGTGCCAGCAGCTTAGATTTGCGGGGGACAAATGAGCAGTTCTTC
d_call: TRBD1; clone_size: few; j_call: TRBJ2-3; v_call: TRBV10-3; cdr3_aa: CAIRVGQSTDTQYF; cdr3_nt: TGTGCCATCAGGGTGGGACAGTCCACAGATACGCAGTATTTT
d_call: -; clone_size: few; j_call: TRBJ2-1; v_call: TRBV13; cdr3_aa: CAGSLEALRTYNEQFF; cdr3_nt: TGTGCCGGCAGCTTAGAAGCGTTAAGGACCTACAATGAGCAGTTCTTC
d_call: -; clone_size: few; j_call: TRBJ2-1; v_call: TRBV12-3/TRBV12-4; cdr3_aa: CASRSTGHTNEQFF; cdr3_nt: TGTGCCAGCAGGAGCACGGGACATACAAATGAGCAGTTCTTC
d_call: -; clone_size: -; j_call: TRBJ2-2; v_call: TRBV5-1; cdr3_aa: CASSSAENTGELFF; cdr3_nt: TGCGCCAGCAGCTCGGCAGAGAACACCGGGGAGCTGTTTTTT
d_call: -; clone_size: -; j_call: TRBJ1-1; v_call: TRBV15; cdr3_aa: CATSSQERGTEAFF; cdr3_nt: TGTGCCACCAGCAGCCAAGAGAGGGGCACTGAAGCTTTCTTT
d_call: -; clone_size: -; j_call: TRBJ1-4; v_call: TRBV9; cdr3_aa: CASSVGDRATNEKLFF; cdr3_nt: TGTGCCAGCAGCGTAGGTGACCGAGCAACTAATGAAAAACTGTTTTTT
d_call: TRBD1; clone_size: few; j_call: TRBJ2-1; v_call: TRBV5-8; cdr3_aa: CASSNRGITETQFF; cdr3_nt: TGTGCCAGCTCAAACAGGGGGATTACCGAGACCCAGTTCTTC
d_call: TRBD1; clone_size: -; j_call: TRBJ1-2; v_call: TRBV9; cdr3_aa: CASSLQTTGGDGYTF; cdr3_nt: TGTGCCAGCAGCCTACAAACGACAGGGGGTGATGGCTACACCTTC
d_call: -; clone_size: -; j_call: TRBJ1-5; v_call: TRBV21-1; cdr3_aa: CARQGGQPQHF; cdr3_nt: TGTGCCAGACAGGGAGGGCAGCCCCAGCATTTT
d_call: TRBD2; clone_size: -; j_call: TRBJ2-7; v_call: TRBV9; cdr3_aa: CASSFLGTSGYEQYF; cdr3_nt: TGTGCCAGCAGCTTTTTGGGGACTAGCGGCTACGAGCAGTACTTC
d_call: -; clone_size: many; j_call: TRBJ2-1; v_call: TRBV12-5; cdr3_aa: CASGLDYNEQFF; cdr3_nt: TGTGCTAGTGGTCTGGACTACAATGAGCAGTTCTTC
d_call: TRBD1; clone_size: -; j_call: TRBJ2-5; v_call: TRBV24-1; cdr3_aa: CATSSTGGEETQYF; cdr3_nt: TGTGCCACCAGTTCTACAGGGGGCGAAGAGACCCAGTACTTC
d_call: -; clone_size: -; j_call: TRBJ2-7; v_call: TRBV5-5; cdr3_aa: CASSQWGGYEQYF; cdr3_nt: TGTGCCAGCAGCCAGTGGGGCGGCTACGAGCAGTACTTC
d_call: -; clone_size: few; j_call: TRBJ1-1; v_call: TRBV29-1; cdr3_aa: CSVGPGAKNTEAFF; cdr3_nt: TGCAGCGTTGGTCCAGGGGCGAAGAACACTGAAGCTTTCTTT
d_call: TRBD2; clone_size: many; j_call: TRBJ2-5; v_call: TRBV4-1; cdr3_aa: CAAGRAGLGETQYF; cdr3_nt: TGCGCCGCTGGGAGGGCCGGACTAGGGGAGACCCAGTACTTC
d_call: TRBD2; clone_size: -; j_call: TRBJ2-3; v_call: TRBV7-9; cdr3_aa: CASSLKGTSGPREYF; cdr3_nt: TGTGCCAGCAGCCTTAAAGGGACTAGCGGGCCCCGGGAGTATTTT
d_call: -; clone_size: -; j_call: TRBJ2-3; v_call: TRBV11-2; cdr3_aa: CASSQVRTLSTDTQYF; cdr3_nt: TGTGCCAGCAGCCAAGTCCGGACTCTAAGCACAGATACGCAGTATTTT
d_call: TRBD1; clone_size: many; j_call: TRBJ2-3; v_call: TRBV20-1; cdr3_aa: CSAEMTGGQYTQYF; cdr3_nt: TGCAGTGCTGAAATGACAGGGGGTCAATATACGCAGTATTTT
d_call: -; clone_size: -; j_call: TRBJ2-7; v_call: TRBV4-1; cdr3_aa: CASSQERTGFPYEQYF; cdr3_nt: TGCGCCAGCAGCCAAGAGAGGACGGGCTTTCCCTACGAGCAGTACTTC
d_call: -; clone_size: few; j_call: TRBJ2-3; v_call: TRBV12-3/TRBV12-4; cdr3_aa: CASSLNGGDTQYF; cdr3_nt: TGTGCCAGCTCACTAAACGGGGGAGACACGCAGTATTTT
d_call: TRBD2; clone_size: -; j_call: TRBJ2-7; v_call: TRBV5-1; cdr3_aa: CASSPSGTLTGEQYF; cdr3_nt: TGCGCCAGCAGTCCGAGCGGGACCCTTACGGGCGAGCAGTACTTC
d_call: TRBD1; clone_size: -; j_call: TRBJ1-5; v_call: TRBV6-1; cdr3_aa: CASSPGTGRSLSNQPQHF; cdr3_nt: TGTGCCAGCAGTCCGGGGACAGGTCGGTCTCTTAGCAATCAGCCCCAGCATTTT
d_call: TRBD1; clone_size: -; j_call: TRBJ2-5; v_call: TRBV20-1; cdr3_aa: CSARPTQGKETQYF; cdr3_nt: TGCAGTGCTAGACCCACACAGGGGAAAGAGACCCAGTACTTC
d_call: TRBD2; clone_size: few; j_call: TRBJ2-3; v_call: TRBV20-1; cdr3_aa: CSAKRTSKDTQYF; cdr3_nt: TGCAGTGCCAAAAGGACTAGCAAAGATACGCAGTATTTT
d_call: -; clone_size: -; j_call: TRBJ2-1; v_call: TRBV28; cdr3_aa: CATARSSYNEQFF; cdr3_nt: TGTGCCACCGCCCGGAGCTCCTACAATGAGCAGTTCTTC
d_call: -; clone_size: few; j_call: TRBJ2-1; v_call: TRBV7-2; cdr3_aa: CASTQLGESYNEQFF; cdr3_nt: TGTGCCAGCACCCAACTCGGGGAGTCCTACAATGAGCAGTTCTTC